These 25 T cell receptor beta chains were sequenced from one sample in a study of blood T cell repertoires in COVID-19. Profiled with immunoSEQ multiplex PCR; TCRdb holds only in-frame clones, not every one. This sample has 350,000 to 450,000 clones; around 83% occur once, and the top ten carry roughly 5.1%. Material: PBMCs or T cells enriched from blood (not recorded which). These receptors originate from a woman aged 50 to 60 who had recovered from COVID-19.

This sequence joins TRBV3-1 (or the pseudogene TRBV3-2) and TRBJ1-3, with unresolved D. Germline-derived CDR1 and CDR2 are LGHDT and YNNKEL (reference sequence). The CDR3 extends over 13 amino acids. V was trimmed by 6 bases and J by 4 bases, leaving 10 bases between them. The CDR3 sequence: CASSQPMGNTIYF. The CDR3 DNA follows: TGTGCCAGCAGTCAACCAATGGGAAACACCATATATTTT.

V gene TRBV4-3 combines with J gene TRBJ2-3; D gene unclear. This CDR3 region has 15 residues. V dropped 2 bases and J dropped 4 bases, with 13 bases sitting between them. Germline V gene sequence: CDR1 LGHNA, CDR2 YSLEER. The CDR3 sequence: CASSQTHVVSDTQYF. As DNA, the CDR3 is TGCGCCAGCAGCCAAACACACGTCGTCTCAGATACGCAGTATTTT.

V is TRBV11-1 and J is TRBJ2-3; 8 nucleotides align to TRBD1. Unmatched junction bases numbered 16, after V lost 3 bases and J lost 11 bases. Germline assignment: CDR1 SGHAT and CDR2 FQDESV (reference sequence). The CDR3 runs 16 residues. CDR3 bases: TGTGCCAGCAGCTTGACAGGACAGGGCTCTTTTCTGTTGCAGTATTTT. Its translation: CASSLTGQGSFLLQYF.

The chain joins TRBV5-8 to TRBJ1-2, with D uncertain. From germline, CDR1 is SGHTS and CDR2 YDEGEE. The V end lost 0 bases, the J end lost 14 bases, and 17 bases lay between the germline ends. This CDR3 has 13 amino acids. The CDR3 reads CASSLVGERPLTF. Here the CDR3 DNA reads TGTGCCAGCAGCTTGGTAGGAGAGAGGCCCCTGACCTTC. Combining the CDR3 with reference TRBV5-8 and TRBJ1-2 gives the whole variable domain EAGVTQSPTHLIKTRGQQATLRCSPISGHTSVYWYQQALGLGLQFLLWYDEGEERNRGNFPPRFSGRQFPNYSSELNVNALELEDSALYLCASSLVGERPLTFGSGTRLTVV.

The genes are TRBV5-1 and TRBJ2-1; 10 bases map to TRBD2. This CDR3 has 14 amino acids. The germline V gene has CDR1 SGHRS and CDR2 YFSETQ. With 7 bases clipped from V and 7 bases from J, the junction kept 8 bases outside the gene matches. CDR3 coding DNA: TGCGCCAGCTGGAGCGGGGGGGCGTTTAATGAGCAGTTCTTC. Its protein product is CASWSGGAFNEQFF.

The V and J genes are TRBV2 and TRBJ1-2; tentative D call: TRBD1 (5 bases). In germline, CDR1 is SNHLY, CDR2 FYNNEI. Trimming removed 8 bases from V and 4 bases from J, with 14 bases in between. The CDR3 has 13 amino acids. CDR3 amino acids: CASGQGESYGYTF. The CDR3 nucleotides read TGTGCCAGCGGTCAGGGTGAGAGCTATGGCTACACCTTC. The whole variable domain, filled in from reference TRBV2 and TRBJ1-2, reads EPEVTQTPSHQVTQMGQEVILRCVPISNHLYFYWYRQILGQKVEFLVSFYNNEISEKSEIFDDQFSVERPDGSNFTLKIRSTKLEDSAMYFCASGQGESYGYTFGSGTRLTVV.

The CDR3 sequence: CASSMAGGSDYGYTF. DNA of the CDR3: TGTGCCAGTAGTATGGCAGGGGGAAGTGACTATGGCTACACCTTC. J is TRBJ1-2 and V is TRBV19, with 7 bases identical to TRBD1. This CDR3 has 15 residues. The germline CDR1 and CDR2 sequences are LNHDA and SQIVND (reference sequence). After removal of 3 bases from V and 3 bases from J, the junction contained 7 bases not matched to a gene.

The chain combines TRBV6-6 with TRBJ2-1; tentatively, D is TRBD2 (5 bases). CDR1 is MNHNY, CDR2 SVGAGI, per germline (reference sequence). V was trimmed by 4 bases and J by 6 bases, leaving 10 bases between them. The CDR3 runs to 13 residues. The chain's CDR3 is CASSFSSTNEQFF. CDR3 bases: TGTGCCAGCAGTTTCTCTAGCACCAATGAGCAGTTCTTC.

This chain links TRBV23-1 with TRBJ1-2, with 9 bases matching TRBD1. TRBV23-1 counts as an open reading frame of uncertain function. This CDR3 contains 17 residues. Losses at the gene ends were 2 bases for V and 0 bases for J; bases not matched to a gene: 7. CDR3 protein: CASSQSPDRGTNYGYTF. CDR3 nucleotide sequence: TGCGCCAGCAGTCAAAGTCCGGACAGGGGAACTAACTATGGCTACACCTTC.

V usage is TRBV19 and J usage is TRBJ1-4; perhaps TRBD1 as D (6 bases). CDR1 is LNHDA and CDR2 is SQIVND in the germline V gene (reference sequence). V lost 6 bases to trimming and J lost 7 bases, with 15 bases between them. This CDR3 contains 14 residues. CDR3 loop: CASSQGGGVEKLFF. The CDR3 coding sequence is TGTGCCAGTAGCCAGGGAGGGGGAGTTGAAAAACTGTTTTTT.

J is TRBJ1-6 and V is TRBV7-3, with 7 positions matching TRBD1. CDR3 length: 14 amino acids. Germline V CDR1 and CDR2: SGHTA, FQGTGA. J lost 9 bases, V lost 5 bases, and 7 bases had no gene match. The CDR3 is CASSHGTAGSPLHF. In nucleotides, the CDR3 is TGTGCCAGCAGCCATGGGACAGCTGGTTCACCCCTCCACTTT.

This sequence joins TRBV6-5 and TRBJ1-4; D is possibly TRBD1 (5 bases). The CDR3 has 14 residues. Germline CDR1 is MNHEY and CDR2 is SVGAGI. The V end was cut by 0 bases, the J end by 8 bases, with 10 bases between. CDR3 sequence: CASSYSGGEEKLFF. DNA for the CDR3: TGTGCCAGCAGTTACTCGGGGGGGGAGGAAAAACTGTTTTTT.

The chain combines TRBV5-1 with TRBJ2-3, with 9 bases fitting TRBD1. This CDR3 is built from 17 residues. The J segment lost 3 bases and the V segment lost 4 bases, leaving 12 bases of the junction unmatched. Germline CDR1 SGHRS, CDR2 YFSETQ. In nucleotides, the CDR3 is TGCGCCAGCAGCCGTCCCGGGACAGGGATTGGAACAGATACGCAGTATTTT. Translating gives CASSRPGTGIGTDTQYF.

This rearrangement joins TRBV3-1 (or the pseudogene TRBV3-2) to TRBJ1-2; 9 nucleotides line up with TRBD1. The CDR3 consists of 14 residues. Germline CDR1 and CDR2: LGHDT and YNNKEL (reference sequence). The trim removed 4 bases at V and 4 bases at J, leaving 4 bases unmatched. The DNA for the CDR3 is TGTGCCAGCAGCCCAGGGGGACAGGGCTATGGCTACACCTTC. Translating gives CASSPGGQGYGYTF.

J is TRBJ1-2 and V is TRBV3-1 (or the pseudogene TRBV3-2), with D perhaps TRBD1 (6 bases). The V gene lost 1 base and the J gene lost 4 bases, with 16 bases spanning the gap. The CDR3 is 16 residues long. Germline assignment: CDR1 LGHDT and CDR2 YNNKEL (reference sequence). The chain's CDR3 is CASSQGAITGSYGYTF. Written as DNA, the CDR3 is TGTGCCAGCAGCCAAGGGGCCATCACAGGGAGCTATGGCTACACCTTC.

The chain recombines TRBV11-3 with TRBJ2-1; weak D call: TRBD2 (6 bases). This CDR3 is 13 amino acids long. CDR1 is SGHNT, CDR2 YENEEA, per germline. V was trimmed by 1 base and J by 9 bases, leaving 10 bases between them. The CDR3 nucleotides are TGTGCCAGCAGCTTAGCCGACGGGGGTGAGCAGTTCTTC. Translation gives CASSLADGGEQFF.

The chain uses TRBV5-4 and TRBJ2-7; TRBD1 might be the D (6 bases). Trimming pared 5 bases from V and 0 bases from J, leaving 15 bases between. Germline values: CDR1 SGHNT, CDR2 YYREEE (reference sequence). CDR3 length: 15 residues. CDR3 DNA: TGTGCCAGCAGGGAAGGACAGTCGAGCTCCTACGAGCAGTACTTC. Translating gives CASREGQSSSYEQYF.

This chain joins TRBV10-2 and TRBJ2-5, with 11 bases aligning to TRBD2. The CDR3 has 15 amino acids. The V segment lost 6 bases and the J segment 1 base; nucleotides outside the gene matches: 4. Per the germline V gene, CDR1 is WSHSY and CDR2 is SAAADI. CDR3 sequence: CASRSSGRVQETQYF. The CDR3 DNA sequence: TGCGCCAGCAGAAGTAGCGGGAGGGTCCAAGAGACCCAGTACTTC.

The chain combines TRBV11-2 with TRBJ1-6, with D tentatively TRBD1 (6 bases). Germline CDR1 reads SGHAT; CDR2 reads FQNNGV. V lost 2 bases, J lost 6 bases, and 11 bases lay in between. The CDR3 is 15 amino acids. Here the CDR3 reads CASSLSGTPNSPLHF. The CDR3 nucleotides are TGTGCCAGCAGCTTATCCGGGACACCTAATTCACCCCTCCACTTT.

This clone was detected a few times. This rearrangement joins TRBV25-1 to TRBJ1-3; the match to TRBD1 covers 7 bases. The CDR3 length is 15 residues. V lost 3 bases, J lost 4 bases, and 6 bases stayed unmatched. Per the germline V gene, CDR1 is MGHDK and CDR2 is SYGVNS. This CDR3 reads CASSEYRGNGNTIYF. The CDR3 region has the DNA TGTGCCAGCAGTGAGTACAGGGGCAACGGAAACACCATATATTTT.

The chain employs TRBV7-9 and TRBJ2-1; D not resolved. CDR3 length: 14 residues. V gave up 3 bases and J gave up 9 bases, with 15 bases separating them. In germline, CDR1 is SEHNR, CDR2 FQNEAQ (reference sequence). Here the CDR3 DNA reads TGTGCCAGCAGCTTTGGAGACCTCTCGGGTGAGCAGTTCTTC. Residues: CASSFGDLSGEQFF.

The chain uses TRBV3-1 (or the pseudogene TRBV3-2) and TRBJ2-7, with TRBD1 matching 9 bases. V dropped 0 bases and J dropped 2; count of bases not matched to a gene: 5. Germline V gene data show CDR1 as LGHDT and CDR2 as YNNKEL (reference sequence). This CDR3 spans 16 amino acids. CDR3 region: CASSQEAGTGPYEQYF. CDR3 nucleotides: TGTGCCAGCAGCCAAGAAGCTGGGACAGGGCCCTACGAGCAGTACTTC.

This chain connects TRBV30 to TRBJ2-1; 13 bases match TRBD2. The germline V gene has CDR1 GTSNPN and CDR2 SVGIG (reference sequence). The CDR3 totals 15 residues. J was trimmed by 9 bases and V by 8 bases; bases with no gene match: 13. CDR3 DNA sequence: TGTGCCGGAAGACTAGCGGGGGGTCAAACCGGTGAGCAGTTCTTC. Translating gives CAGRLAGGQTGEQFF.

This chain links TRBV6-2 or TRBV6-3 with TRBJ2-7; 12 bases align to TRBD2. The ends lost 6 bases at V and 9 bases at J; junction bases unmatched: 6. CDR1 is MNHEY and CDR2 is SVGEGT in the germline V gene. The CDR3 runs to 13 residues. Written as DNA, the CDR3 is TGTGCCAGCAGCGCTAGCGGGAGGGTGGTGCAGTACTTC. It codes for CASSASGRVVQYF.

The genes are TRBV6-2 or TRBV6-3 and TRBJ2-6; weak D call: TRBD2 (6 bases). This CDR3 contains 18 residues. V lost 6 bases, J lost 4 bases, and 22 bases lay in between. From germline, CDR1 is MNHEY and CDR2 SVGEGT. Here the CDR3 DNA reads TGTGCCAGCAGCTCCGGCAGAATTGGGGGGACCGGGGCCAACGTCCTGACTTTC. It encodes CASSSGRIGGTGANVLTF.